This T cell receptor beta chain is drawn from a study of tumor-infiltrating lymphocytes in primary liver carcinoma (dated by TCRdb to 2016 to 2017). For the wider study: The five patients, three men and two women aged 30 to 69 years, had hepatocellular carcinoma (four) or combined HCC and intrahepatic cholangiocarcinoma (one). The tumors of the five patients were staged as T1-T3 N0M0, with maximum diameters ranging from roughly 4 to 10 cm. Roughly 3.65 to 7.13 million productive TCRbeta reads were obtained per sample, and no significant difference in read depth was found between tissue types. The study combined TCRbeta repertoire sequencing, expression microarrays and whole-exome sequencing across five regions of each liver tumor, with adjacent normal tissue and blood. TCRbeta repertoire sequencing covered approximately 35 specimens from 5 patients: 25 or so tumor regions, 5 adjacent noncancerous liver tissues and 5 peripheral blood samples. To link TCRbeta repertoire diversity with the local molecular phenotype, the approximately 23 tumor region samples were profiled using Agilent mRNA microarrays. Technical replicate repertoires showed high reproducibility, with mean shared-clone rates near 0.89 and correlation coefficients above 0.98.

V loses 1 base, J loses 5 bases, and the germline ends lie 14 bases apart. From cysteine to phenylalanine, the CDR3 is 15 amino acids long. The kept DNA is CDR3 alone, 45 bases in frame from the first base. Sequences SGHDN (CDR1) and FVKESK (CDR2) are obtained from the germline V gene. The paper as a whole reports these results and caveats: Comparison of CD4+ and CD8+ T cell repertoires was precluded by the use of bulk unsorted samples. The top 250 clones accounted for a significantly greater share of the repertoire in tumors than in blood (p = 0.039). Just about 7.5-24% of top clones turned up in all five regions of a tumor, which suggests spatial heterogeneity among tumor-infiltrating T cells. With just five or six patients in the study, the authors point out that the findings should be validated in a larger study. Only the TCR beta chain was sequenced, which likely underestimates true repertoire diversity because unpaired alpha chains were not captured. Repertoire overlap was found to be higher between tumor regions (mean roughly 35%) than between tumor-adjacent (17%) or tumor-blood (14%) pairs, consistent with antigen-driven expansion.

Note on this clonotype: Its antigen is unknown. This clone may be a read error of a much larger clone one base away.

Without any cell sorting, total RNA and DNA were co-extracted from roughly 18-30 mg of bulk tissue using the AllPrep DNA/RNA mini kit. Five patients with histopathologically diagnosed primary liver carcinoma underwent surgical resection in China between November 2015 and March 2016. At the time of sampling, the patients had chronic HBV infection and had not received any treatment. Five spatially separated regions were sampled from each tumor: the superior, inferior, left-lateral and right-lateral poles, plus the tumor centre. Histological examination found more than 80% viable tumor cells in every tumor sample. Each fresh piece of tumor and adjacent tissue was cut in two, with one half stored in RNAlater at -80 degrees C and the other half sent for histology. Using a constant-region primer and ProtoScript II reverse transcriptase, TCRbeta-specific cDNA was reverse-transcribed from 450 to 650 ng total RNA. TCRbeta libraries were built with three nested multiplex PCR rounds, a slightly modified ARM-PCR procedure. The first two PCR rounds used multiplex TRBV1-TRBV30 forward primers with a Cbeta reverse primer, each for roughly 10 cycles. Sample barcodes and Illumina adapters were attached in a final 25-cycle PCR using Deep VentR polymerase. Before sequencing, amplicons of 200-500 bp were gel-purified using a QIAquick gel extraction kit. TCRbeta amplicons were sequenced on an Illumina HiSeq 2500 with 250-bp paired-end reads. The source study handled its data this way. To recover full CDR3 sequences, reads were quality-trimmed using Trimmomatic v0.33 and paired reads were then merged using FLASH v1.2.11. MiGEC v1.2.1b assigned V, D and J germline segments to the rearranged TCRbeta sequences. Clonotype statistics and Shannon-Wiener diversity indices were calculated with VDJtools v1.0.0. Except for diversity analysis, only the 250 most abundant clonotypes of each sample were used in subsequent analyses to reduce sampling bias. The public reads were reprocessed in TCRdb via fastp at Q25 and MiXCR, keeping in-frame beta chains. Each entry is one CDR3 protein sequence, shown with its most common DNA and genes. TCRdb assigned the V and J calls; the authors' analysis was not used. For this sample the table gives roughly 120,000 distinct CDR3 sequences, of which 60% to 70% were detected only once. The top ten constitute 9.3% of the sample.

The chain is assembled from TRBV14 and TRBJ2-5, and possibly TRBD1, on 5 matching bases. Sequences were obtained from liver tumor tissue from sampling region 1. The sample's cell subset or site label is to be understood as: tumor region T1, superior pole. The TCR originated in a woman aged 60-70 years with primary liver carcinoma and hepatitis B virus infection. This receptor has the CDR3 CASSQVQVLGETQYF. The nucleotides read TGTGCCAGCAGCCAAGTACAGGTCCTTGGCGAGACCCAGTACTTC.